This T cell receptor beta chain is from a study of shared clonotypes between healthy human individuals (dated by TCRdb to 2018 to 2021). Broadly, across the study: A couple of women and a few men aged 18 to 49 years were included in the cohort. Different laboratories and diverse techniques were used to prepare libraries and sequence TCR repertoires, to increase sequencing depth and limit assay-specific biases. For each donor, CD4 naive and CD4 memory were each given three plates, CD8 naive was given two plates, and CD8 memory was given one plate. Each donor's leukapheresis produced roughly between roughly 0.85 and 10 billion PBMCs. To estimate repertoire size and how much clonotype sharing occurs between individuals, the study deeply sequenced the blood TCR repertoires of 5 or 6 healthy adults. Paper-wide results and their limitations: The genetic and exposure-history diversity represented was limited by the small number of donors. Even with the large sequencing depth, rarefaction of the sorted-subset datasets indicated that sequencing was incomplete. Higher generation probabilities were observed for clonotypes shared by all four sorted-subset donors than for non-shared clonotypes. Sharing across several donors was observed for about 5% of naive CD4, less than 4% of naive CD8, roughly 2.3% of memory CD4, and about 0.4% of memory CD8 clonotypes. Naive subsets generally had larger estimated clonotype richness than memory subsets. Only blood was sampled, and tissue TCR repertoires likely differ from those in blood. Based on pairwise subsampling, the degree of clonotype sharing among donors was expected to be affected by sequencing depth.

In the case of this clone: Its cognate antigen has yet to be identified. No clone much larger than this one lies a single base away; base qualities are absent.

V and J lose 1 base and 2 bases, and a span of 23 bases separates them. The CDR3, from cysteine to phenylalanine, totals 19 residues. Left in the record is the CDR3 DNA by itself, 57 bases read in frame from the first base. CDR1 SGHRS and CDR2 YFSETQ were looked up in the germline V gene. CD8 naive samples consisted of CD45RO-negative cells that were positively selected for CCR7, yielding a CD45RA+CCR7+ population without TemRA cells. The donors were healthy, HIV-negative adults who had no recently reported acute infections or vaccinations. Every donor was a Caucasian adult living in Nashville, Tennessee, USA. Blood was collected by leukapheresis, and PBMCs were isolated by Ficoll-Histopaque density gradient centrifugation and then cryopreserved in liquid nitrogen vapor phase. Analytical flow cytometry was used to check the purity and quantity of every magnetically sorted T cell population. Each sorted fraction had its genomic DNA isolated and then quantified by UV absorbance on a Nanodrop 2000c.

TCR CDR3 regions were amplified from genomic DNA by multiplex PCR using the deep immunoSEQ assay. Extracted genomic DNA from each cell subset was spread evenly across all wells of several immunoSEQ 96-well plates, with each plate serving as a replicate. For sorted subsets, roughly 200 ng of genomic DNA, equivalent to roughly 33,000 T cell genomes, went into each replicate PCR. Purified libraries were measured with a Qubit 3.0 fluorometer, size-checked on a Bioanalyzer 2100, and measured again with the KAPA Library Quantification kit. Every immunoSEQ 96-well plate was sequenced on a separate single-read 150-cycle Illumina NextSeq 550 flow cell. Per the original workflow: Because the immunoSEQ output held only junctional sequences and lacked quality scores, the filtering could not match the filtering applied to full-length reads. To assign V/J genes and CDR3, sequences were annotated using PyIR, a Python wrapper for IgBLAST v1.9, with IMGT germline references. Reads with weak V/J assignments (E-value above 1e-6), missing CDR3, stop codons, out-of-frame junctions, or ambiguous translated residues were removed. A V3J clonotype was defined by an identical inferred V gene, J gene, and CDR3 amino acid sequence. The percentage overlap between two repertoires was calculated by dividing the number of shared unique clonotypes by the size of the smaller repertoire. Three approaches were used to assess repertoire richness: RTK rarefaction, the Chao1 estimator, and Recon v2.1 estimates of unobserved clonotypes. Generation probabilities for all TCRbeta clonotypes obtained by the gDNA method from a handful of donors were computed using OLGA. TCRdb provides this immuneACCESS table in a form limited to in-frame rearrangements. Some clones are lacking; in checked studies, under half of them reflect an unresolved V gene, and why the rest are absent is not known. The V and J calls and the clone size are those of that table, but D and trimming were determined from the DNA. The sample profile shows 1.5 million to 2.5 million clones; about 95% of them were found once. More than 0.95% of the sample is taken by the ten largest.

This clonotype was sampled from a man between 18 and 35 years old in good health. Sequences were obtained from naive CD8+ T cells sorted from blood. Taken with the paper, the label for cell subset or site translates to: CD45RA+CCR7+. This chain is built from TRBV5-1 and TRBJ2-3; the D gene is perhaps TRBD1 or TRBD2, each of them matching over 6 bases. The CDR3 here reads CASSLTYTNPRGVTDTQYF. The sequenced DNA: TGCGCCAGCAGCTTGACCTATACAAACCCGAGGGGGGTCACAGATACGCAGTATTTT.